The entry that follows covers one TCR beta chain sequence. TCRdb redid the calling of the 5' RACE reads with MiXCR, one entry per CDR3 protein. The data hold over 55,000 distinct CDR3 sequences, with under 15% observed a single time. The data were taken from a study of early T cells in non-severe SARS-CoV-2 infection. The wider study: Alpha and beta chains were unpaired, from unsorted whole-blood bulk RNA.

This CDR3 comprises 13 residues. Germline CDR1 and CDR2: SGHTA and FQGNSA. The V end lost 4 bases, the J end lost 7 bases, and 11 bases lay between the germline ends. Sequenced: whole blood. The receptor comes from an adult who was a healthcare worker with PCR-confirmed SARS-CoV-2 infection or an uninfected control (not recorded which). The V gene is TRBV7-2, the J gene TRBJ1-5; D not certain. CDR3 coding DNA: TGTGCCAGCAGCTCCCATGGGGAGCAGCCCCAGCATTTT. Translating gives CASSSHGEQPQHF.